The rows below give T cell receptor beta chains drawn from one sample of a study of immune evolution from preneoplasia to lung adenocarcinoma. Method: immunoSEQ multiplex PCR; TCRdb's copy keeps in-frame clones and lacks some. The sample comprises several thousand clones, around four fifths of which are singletons, and around 3.2% rests with the top ten. The specimen was FFPE lung adenocarcinoma in situ tissue. The receptor source for this set is a person aged 70 to 85 with lung adenocarcinoma. The CDR3 runs from the conserved cysteine through the conserved F or W. Fields, in order: CDR3 protein, CDR3 DNA, D gene, J gene, V gene, clone size. The D gene is left open where the match is weak. Size values are once, few and many counts, or a class for expanded clones, and some rows have none.

CASSLTSGGYNEQFF TGTGCCAGCAGCTTGACTAGCGGGGGATACAATGAGCAGTTCTTC TRBD2 TRBJ2-1 TRBV13 -
CASSSSFYTF TGTGCCAGCAGTTCCTCCTTCTACACCTTC - TRBJ1-2 TRBV6-4 -
CASSYYQTGAYGYTF TGTGCCAGCAGTTATTACCAGACCGGCGCATATGGCTACACCTTC - TRBJ1-2 TRBV6-5 -
CASSLRRAVSEAFF TGTGCCAGCAGTTTAAGGAGAGCGGTTTCTGAAGCTTTCTTT - TRBJ1-1 TRBV28 -
CASSPGHRINYGYTF TGTGCCAGCAGCCCGGGACATCGGATTAACTATGGCTACACCTTC - TRBJ1-2 TRBV4-2 few
CATSGRNGNEQFF TGTGCCACTAGCGGGAGAAACGGCAATGAGCAGTTCTTC TRBD2 TRBJ2-1 TRBV19 -
CASSLATSGLYNEQFF TGTGCCAGCAGCTTGGCCACTAGCGGACTTTACAATGAGCAGTTCTTC TRBD2 TRBJ2-1 TRBV5-4 -
CASSLGLAGQTGELFF TGTGCCAGCAGCTTGGGACTAGCGGGTCAAACCGGGGAGCTGTTTTTT TRBD2 TRBJ2-2 TRBV5-4 few
CAWSSLSGQGAWYEQYF TGTGCCTGGAGTTCTCTCTCGGGGCAGGGGGCTTGGTACGAGCAGTACTTC TRBD1 TRBJ2-7 TRBV30 few
CSVEGVTEAFF TGCAGCGTTGAGGGCGTCACTGAAGCTTTCTTT - TRBJ1-1 TRBV29-1 -
CASSQGRNQPQHF TGTGCCAGCTCACAGGGGCGCAATCAGCCCCAGCATTTT TRBD1 TRBJ1-5 TRBV6-4 once
CASGSGTSYEQYF TGTGCTTCGGGCTCGGGGACCTCCTACGAGCAGTACTTC - TRBJ2-7 TRBV19 few
CASSFWSGGMNTEAFF TGTGCCAGCAGTTTTTGGTCAGGGGGTATGAACACTGAAGCTTTCTTT TRBD1 TRBJ1-1 TRBV28 -
CASSFGGWDYGYTF TGTGCCAGCAGCTTCGGGGGGTGGGACTATGGCTACACCTTC - TRBJ1-2 TRBV7-2 -
CASSLGRGIQETQYF TGCGCCAGCAGCTTGGGGCGGGGCATTCAAGAGACCCAGTACTTC - TRBJ2-5 TRBV5-1 -
CASSSLDINYGYTF TGTGCCAGCAGTTCCCTCGACATCAACTATGGCTACACCTTC - TRBJ1-2 TRBV6-5 -
CSVVRTSQETQYF TGCAGCGTTGTAAGGACTAGCCAAGAGACCCAGTACTTC TRBD2 TRBJ2-5 TRBV29-1 once
CASSGPGELFF TGTGCCAGCAGTGGGCCCGGGGAGCTGTTTTTT - TRBJ2-2 TRBV6-1 -
CASSLWGSVNEQYF TGTGCCAGCAGTTTGTGGGGGAGTGTCAACGAGCAGTACTTC - TRBJ2-7 TRBV28 -
CASSSPTRLQETQYF TGTGCCAGCAGTTCCCCGACCCGTCTCCAAGAGACCCAGTACTTC - TRBJ2-5 TRBV28 -
CASSANPQGRELFF TGTGCCAGCAGCGCCAACCCTCAGGGTAGGGAGCTGTTTTTT - TRBJ2-2 TRBV6-5 -
CASSPGQRVNTEAFF TGTGCCAGCAGCCCTGGACAGAGAGTGAACACTGAAGCTTTCTTT - TRBJ1-1 TRBV7-6 -
CASSFGQVGTEAFF TGTGCCAGCAGCTTCGGACAGGTTGGCACTGAAGCTTTCTTT TRBD1 TRBJ1-1 TRBV11-2 -
CASSEGTGFLEDTEAFF TGTGCCAGCAGTGAAGGGACAGGGTTCTTGGAGGACACTGAAGCTTTCTTT TRBD1 TRBJ1-1 TRBV2 -
CASSQDRGGSTDTQYF TGTGCCAGCAGCCAAGATAGGGGGGGGAGCACAGATACGCAGTATTTT - TRBJ2-3 TRBV4-2 -
CASNSLGQLGNEQFF TGTGCCAGCAATTCACTAGGACAGCTAGGGAATGAGCAGTTCTTC - TRBJ2-1 TRBV6-6 once
CAWNSQGLETQYF TGTGCCTGGAATTCGCAGGGTTTAGAGACCCAGTACTTC - TRBJ2-5 TRBV30 -
CASSTDRFGQPQHF TGTGCCAGTAGTACCGACAGGTTTGGCCAGCCCCAGCATTTT - TRBJ1-5 TRBV19 -